The 26 T cell receptor beta chains in this list originate from one sample, sequenced in a study of vaccination and CD4 T cells after COVID-19. Treatment described: roughly nine-day PBMC culture with coronavirus spike peptide pools or control peptides (ViraFEST assay). The assay that was used to sequence DNA from cultured CD4+ T cells was the Oncomine TCR Beta short-read assay. TCRdb re-analysed the PCR reads in MiXCR, keeping a single row per CDR3 protein. The sample yields over 6,500 distinct CDR3 sequences, roughly 19% seen once. The antigens these receptors bind are not known. The sequences come from CD4+ T cells from blood, cultured in vitro, collected after SARS-CoV-2 vaccination. The source is a human donor who had recovered from COVID-19.

In its sample, this clonotype was seen a few times. This chain joins TRBV6-1 and TRBJ1-1, with TRBD1 matching 7 bases. The CDR3 is made up of 16 amino acids. The germline gives CDR1 MNHNS, CDR2 SASEGT. V dropped 5 bases and J dropped 0; count of bases not matched to a gene: 9. The CDR3 bases are TGTGCCAGCAGTACCGGACAGGAAAGGATGAACACTGAAGCTTTCTTT. Protein product: CASSTGQERMNTEAFF.

This clonotype was recorded at least ten times. The chain joins TRBV7-9 to TRBJ2-7; 9 bases match TRBD2. J gave up 3 bases and V 5 bases, and 11 bases lay outside the gene matches. This CDR3 is 16 amino acids long. Germline V gene lookup returns CDR1 SEHNR and CDR2 FQNEAQ (reference sequence). CDR3 DNA sequence: TGTGCCAGCAGCCCCCACGTGAGAGCGGGAGGCTACGAGCAGTACTTC. Amino acids: CASSPHVRAGGYEQYF.

This clonotype was seen many times. The chain uses TRBV19 and TRBJ1-6; 9 nucleotides align to TRBD1. The CDR3 has 16 amino acids. V trimming: 5 bases; J trimming: 10 bases; junction bases outside the gene matches: 12. Germline CDR1 and CDR2: LNHDA and SQIVND (reference sequence). The chain's CDR3 is CASSGIPGQGSSPLHF. The CDR3 region has the DNA TGTGCCAGTAGTGGGATCCCGGGACAGGGTAGCTCACCCCTCCACTTT.

V gene TRBV6-1 combines with J gene TRBJ2-7, with 10 bases identical to TRBD1. CDR1 is MNHNS and CDR2 is SASEGT in the germline V gene. V lost 4 bases, J lost 3 bases, and 15 bases stayed unmatched. This CDR3 comprises 18 residues. CDR3 sequence (DNA): TGTGCCAGCAGTGCGGCCGGGACAGGGGATAGGAGAGGCTACGAGCAGTACTTC. Translation: CASSAAGTGDRRGYEQYF.

This clonotype ranks as medium-sized. The rearrangement joins TRBV19 to TRBJ1-5; D might be TRBD1 (6 bases). The CDR3 is 16 amino acids. V shed 2 bases and J shed 2 bases, with 13 bases lying between them. Germline CDR1 and CDR2: LNHDA and SQIVND (reference sequence). The CDR3, as DNA: TGTGCCAGTAGTATACCGACAGGAGTAGGCAATCAGCCCCAGCATTTT. This sequence encodes CASSIPTGVGNQPQHF.

The rearrangement links TRBV10-3 to TRBJ1-2; TRBD1 matches 10 bases. V trimming: 3 bases; J trimming: 3 bases; junction bases outside the gene matches: 10. Germline-derived CDR1 and CDR2 are ENHRY and SYGVKD. This CDR3 region has 17 residues. The CDR3 DNA reads TGTGCCATCAGTGAAGCCCGACAGGGGGCGCGGGACTATGGCTACACCTTC. This codes for CAISEARQGARDYGYTF.

V gene TRBV6-4 combines with J gene TRBJ2-1, with TRBD2 identical over 8 bases. Germline V lookup: CDR1 MRHNA, CDR2 SNTAGT. This CDR3 spans 18 amino acids. V lost 6 bases, J lost 4 bases, and 17 bases stayed unmatched. CDR3 region: CASSPPGLALNIYNEQFF. The CDR3 nucleotides are TGTGCCAGCAGCCCCCCCGGACTAGCCCTAAATATATACAATGAGCAGTTCTTC.

CDR3 protein: CSARPPSGSSYNEQFF. The CDR3 DNA reads TGCAGTGCTAGACCACCTAGCGGGAGCTCCTACAATGAGCAGTTCTTC. The rearrangement joins TRBV20-1 to TRBJ2-1; 10 bases line up with TRBD2. The CDR3 is 16 amino acids. CDR1 and CDR2 from the germline V gene are DFQATT and SNEGSKA (reference sequence). V lost 2 bases and J lost 0; bases outside the gene matches: 4.

The chain uses TRBV27 and TRBJ2-7; D is tentatively TRBD1 or TRBD2 (5 bases each). The CDR3 spans 17 residues. Germline V gene data show CDR1 as MNHEY and CDR2 as SMNVEV (reference sequence). Trimming cost V 4 bases and J 0 bases, with 19 bases left between them. DNA of the CDR3: TGTGCCAGCAGTTCCCAGTGGCCGCATGGGGGCTCCTACGAGCAGTACTTC. Its translation: CASSSQWPHGGSYEQYF.

In its sample, this clonotype was seen many times. The gene calls are TRBV20-1 and TRBJ2-6, with 10 positions matching TRBD1. The trim removed 6 bases at V and 0 bases at J, leaving 11 bases unmatched. The germline V gene encodes CDR1 DFQATT and CDR2 SNEGSKA (reference sequence). The CDR3 contains 18 residues. The CDR3 DNA follows: TGCAGTGCCTTTATGACAGGGGGCTTACTCTCTGGGGCCAACGTCCTGACTTTC. Protein sequence: CSAFMTGGLLSGANVLTF.

Of note for this clonotype: The CDR3 ends on some other residue instead of the conserved phenylalanine or tryptophan, so this is likely a read error. This rearrangement joins TRBV28 to TRBJ1-6; D possibly corresponds to TRBD1 (5 bases). The CDR3 runs to 16 residues. Germline V gene lookup returns CDR1 MDHEN and CDR2 SYDVKM. V was pared by 7 bases and J by 0 bases, with 13 bases between. The CDR3 DNA reads as TGTGCCAGCACCCTCATGGGGGTCTCCTATAATTCACCCCTCCACTCT. This gives the protein CASTLMGVSYNSPLHS.

In this sample, this clonotype turned up a few times. The rearrangement links TRBV7-9 to TRBJ1-1; TRBD1 aligns across 11 bases. Unmatched junction bases numbered 4, after V lost 4 bases and J lost 3 bases. Germline V gives CDR1 SEHNR, CDR2 FQNEAQ (reference sequence). The CDR3 length is 15 residues. In DNA, the CDR3 is TGTGCCAGCAGCTCCGGGACAGGGGGGTACACTGAAGCTTTCTTT. This encodes CASSSGTGGYTEAFF.

The chain combines TRBV4-2 with TRBJ2-4; D gene uncertain. V lost 0 bases and J lost 3, with 6 bases in between. CDR3 length: 14 residues. From germline, CDR1 is LGHNA and CDR2 YNFKEQ. The CDR3 sequence is CASSQENGKNIQYF. CDR3 DNA: TGTGCCAGCAGCCAAGAGAATGGCAAAAACATTCAGTACTTC.

V gene TRBV5-5 combines with J gene TRBJ2-5; 8 nucleotides line up with TRBD2. CDR3 size: 14 residues. Germline CDR1 reads SGHKS; CDR2 reads YYEKEE (reference sequence). V was clipped by 0 bases and J by 5 bases; unmatched bases: 3. This CDR3 reads CASSLVPGGETQYF. CDR3 nucleotide sequence: TGTGCCAGCAGCTTGGTGCCGGGGGGGGAGACCCAGTACTTC.

The chain has TRBV18 and TRBJ1-2, with TRBD1 as a possible D gene (6 bases). V shed 3 bases and J shed 4 bases, with 15 bases lying between them. The CDR3 is 15 residues long. Germline assignment: CDR1 KGHSH and CDR2 LQKENI. CDR3 sequence reads: CASSPDLQGRYGYTF. CDR3 bases: TGTGCCAGCTCACCCGACCTACAGGGTCGCTATGGCTACACCTTC.

At least ten counts were recorded for this clonotype. The chain uses TRBV24-1 and TRBJ2-3; tentatively, D is TRBD1 (5 bases). The germline V and J ends were trimmed by 8 bases and 5 bases, with 13 bases remaining between them. Germline assignment: CDR1 KGHDR and CDR2 SFDVKD. There are 13 residues in the CDR3. The DNA of the CDR3 is TGTGCCACCAAGGGGATTTCGGGAGATACGCAGTATTTT. This gives the protein CATKGISGDTQYF.

In this sample, this clonotype is medium-sized (0.01 to 0.1%). This chain uses TRBV20-1 with TRBJ2-3; no definite D call. With 6 bases removed from V and 4 bases from J, the gap between germline ends came to 11 bases. Looked up from germline, CDR1 is DFQATT and CDR2 is SNEGSKA (reference sequence). There are 12 residues in the CDR3. DNA for the CDR3: TGCAGTGCCCGGTACTCAGCAGATACGCAGTATTTT. Translation gives CSARYSADTQYF.

This chain links TRBV4-1 with TRBJ2-7; a weak D match, TRBD2 (5 bases). V was pared by 1 base and J by 0 bases, with 13 bases between. This CDR3 is built from 16 residues. Germline assignment: CDR1 MGHRA and CDR2 YSYEKL. In DNA, the CDR3 is TGCGCCAGCAGCCAAGCGGGAACGGTGCCCTCCTACGAGCAGTACTTC. Translating it yields CASSQAGTVPSYEQYF.

This clonotype was seen ten or more times. This sequence joins TRBV7-2 and TRBJ1-1; maybe TRBD1 (6 bases). The CDR3 is 13 amino acids. V was clipped by 2 bases and J by 11 bases, with 15 bases between them. Germline V gives CDR1 SGHTA, CDR2 FQGNSA. This chain's CDR3 is CASSLRGQQSAFF. In DNA form, the CDR3 reads TGTGCCAGCAGCTTAAGGGGACAACAGTCGGCTTTCTTT. The entire variable domain, with the rest obtained from reference TRBV7-2 and TRBJ1-1, is as follows: GAGVSQSPSNKVTEKGKDVELRCDPISGHTALYWYRQSLGQGLEFLIYFQGNSAPDKSGLPSDRFSAERTGGSVSTLTIQRTQQEDSAVYLCASSLRGQQSAFFGQGTRLTVV.

The V call is TRBV12-3 or TRBV12-4, the J call TRBJ1-2; a possible D gene is TRBD1 (5 bases). The ends were cut back, 3 bases at V and 8 bases at J, with 10 bases in the middle. This CDR3 is 12 amino acids long. Written as DNA, the CDR3 is TGTGCCAGCAGTTTGAGACAGAACGGCTACACCTTC. This sequence encodes CASSLRQNGYTF.

The genes are TRBV5-6 and TRBJ2-3; D is perhaps TRBD1 (6 bases). The ends were cut back, 0 bases at V and 2 bases at J, with 16 bases in the middle. The CDR3 is made up of 17 amino acids. CDR1 is SGHDT and CDR2 is YYEEEE in the germline V gene. The CDR3 nucleotides are TGTGCCAGCAGCTTGGAAGGGGGACCCACCCACACAGATACGCAGTATTTT. Its translation is CASSLEGGPTHTDTQYF.

The chain is built from TRBV19 and TRBJ2-5; 7 nucleotides agree with TRBD2. Germline CDR1 reads LNHDA; CDR2 reads SQIVND (reference sequence). Losses at the gene ends were 2 bases for V and 2 bases for J; bases not matched to a gene: 14. There are 18 residues in the CDR3. CDR3 in amino acids: CASSISPPRGSAQETQYF. CDR3 nucleotide sequence: TGTGCCAGTAGTATATCCCCCCCACGCGGGAGTGCGCAAGAGACCCAGTACTTC.

The V call is TRBV28, the J call TRBJ1-6, with D unresolved. Trimming took off 6 bases at V and 9 bases at J, with 12 bases between the two ends. Germline V gene data show CDR1 as MDHEN and CDR2 as SYDVKM. The CDR3 has 13 residues. CDR3 DNA sequence: TGTGCCAGCAGCACACTCCGGGGTTCACCCCTCCACTTT. Its protein product is CASSTLRGSPLHF.

Only a few counts were recorded for this clonotype. This chain connects TRBV11-2 to TRBJ2-4, with TRBD1 matching over 11 bases. The germline CDR1 and CDR2 sequences are SGHAT and FQNNGV. The CDR3 is made up of 15 amino acids. V was clipped by 2 bases and J by 7 bases; unmatched bases: 4. Written as DNA, the CDR3 is TGTGCCAGCAGCTTAATCGGGACAGGGGGGAACATTCAGTACTTC. Amino acids: CASSLIGTGGNIQYF.

This clonotype was seen a few times. The chain carries TRBV7-6 and TRBJ2-2, with a possible D match to TRBD2 (5 bases). The V and J ends lost 4 bases and 4 bases respectively, with 10 bases between them. The CDR3 extends over 14 amino acids. In germline, CDR1 is SGHVS, CDR2 FNYEAQ. The CDR3 DNA follows: TGTGCCAGCAGCTCGGACTGGGGCACCGGGGAGCTGTTTTTT. It yields the protein CASSSDWGTGELFF.

This clonotype came up a few times. The CDR3 bases are TGTGCCAGCAGTAGGTGGGAGCCCCCAGATACGCAGTATTTT. Its translation: CASSRWEPPDTQYF. This rearrangement joins TRBV25-1 to TRBJ2-3; maybe TRBD2 (5 bases). CDR1 and CDR2 from the germline V gene are MGHDK and SYGVNS. V dropped 5 bases and J dropped 4 bases, with 13 bases sitting between them. The CDR3 spans 14 residues.